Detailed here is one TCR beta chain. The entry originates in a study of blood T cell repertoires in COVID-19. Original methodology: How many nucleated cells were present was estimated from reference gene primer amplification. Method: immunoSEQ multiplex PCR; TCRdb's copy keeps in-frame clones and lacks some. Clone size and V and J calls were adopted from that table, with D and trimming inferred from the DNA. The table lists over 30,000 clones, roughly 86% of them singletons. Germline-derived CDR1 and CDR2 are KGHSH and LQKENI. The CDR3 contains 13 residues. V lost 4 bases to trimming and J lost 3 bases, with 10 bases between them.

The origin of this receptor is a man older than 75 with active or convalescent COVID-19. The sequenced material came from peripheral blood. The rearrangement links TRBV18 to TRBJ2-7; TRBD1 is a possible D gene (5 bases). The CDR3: CASSRQINYEQYF. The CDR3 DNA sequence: TGTGCCAGCTCACGACAGATAAACTACGAGCAGTACTTC.